This TCR beta chain emerged from a study of cytomegalovirus exposure and HLA in healthy donors (dated by TCRdb to the late 2010s). Describing the broader study: An earlier analysis of 587 of the donors reported 276 Gb of sequence data and around 110 million unique TCR beta sequences obtained from some 200 million T cells. An early release that covered about 600 HLA-typed donors contained approximately 300 gigabases of sequencing data and about 84 million unique TCR sequences. The genetic ancestry cluster associated with self-reported Caucasian donors included over 80% of the 398 genotyped donors. The study aimed to test whether cataloging public T cell receptors could reveal signatures of past pathogen exposure. The study used immunosequencing to profile the T cell repertoires of hundreds of subjects and linked those repertoires to cytomegalovirus serostatus. In addition to the first cohort of 666 subjects, a separate validation cohort of about 120 different subjects was used. The study combined high-throughput TCR immunosequencing, statistical association of individual TCRs with disease status, and machine learning to predict cytomegalovirus infection status. To study patterns of TCR occurrence, a later analysis re-analyzed previously published TCR beta repertoires from 666 donors and added high-resolution HLA genotyping. Rather than using new phenotypic data, the later analysis identified candidate immune exposures from TCR beta sequences and from how often those sequences occurred across donors. An earlier analysis of 587 of the donors used high-throughput TCR beta sequencing to judge whether each TCR beta V gene segment behaved as functional or pseudogenic. Alongside the repertoire data, information on donor age, sex, ethnicity and CMV serostatus was compiled. A later genetic analysis took genome-wide SNP genotypes for about 65% of the 666 donors and used that subset as a discovery cohort. Every repertoire in the discovery cohort had been generated on one and the same sequencing platform. HLA typing covered class I and class II loci at four-digit resolution. The number of donors typed differed by locus, with roughly 629-640 for A, B, C, DRB1 and DQB1, around 560 for DQA1, 606 for DPA1, and over 400 for DPB1. Because of strong linkage in the cohort, roughly five DR-DQ haplotypes were treated as single units for association and clustering. Across about 370 genotyped donors of the cohort, an average of about 250,000 unique TCR beta nucleotide sequences per donor were sequenced, and around 20% of those sequences were non-productive. Beyond this particular receptor, the publication reports: The sequencing pipeline was judged likely to have produced a cluster of highly shared sequence variants as a technical artifact. A further reported finding was that TCR beta sequences accurately predicted the HLA-A and HLA-B alleles for most subjects in the first cohort. The classifier was reported to diagnose cytomegalovirus status with high specificity and sensitivity in both the original and validation cohorts. In a later analysis, HLA-associated TCR beta chains showed more clonal expansion and lower generation probabilities than non-associated chains that were equally common. The study listed 150 to 200 TCR beta chains as associated with cytomegalovirus. Strong co-occurrence of HLA alleles, especially DR and DQ, made assigning TCR associations to individual alleles difficult. In vitro tests confirmed that three of the cytomegalovirus-associated TCR beta chains recognize cytomegalovirus antigens. It was suggested by the authors that the approach could potentially be generalized to other disease states and immunological phenotypes. Most TCR sequences were observed very rarely across donors, whereas some public TCRs were present in many individuals. Because counts were too low, approximately 15 rarely observed V segments, including chromosome 9 orphons, were excluded from the earlier analysis of under 650 of the donors. Specific HLA alleles were associated with about 17,000 TCR beta sequences at a false discovery rate of 0.05 in a later analysis. A later analysis found that TCR association rates varied across HLA loci, with DRB1 alleles showing the most associated TCRs and HLA-C alleles the fewest. Because the 87-base-pair reads could not distinguish some IMGT-functional V segments, including TRBV6-2 and TRBV6-3, those segments were excluded. A later genetic analysis reported fewer N-insertions in productive TCRs among donors in an Asian-associated ancestry cluster than the roughly 700-donor mean. For the cohort, immune exposure information was limited to CMV serostatus. According to a later analysis, parvovirus B19, influenza, CMV and Epstein-Barr virus appeared linked to several top co-occurrence clusters. In a later genetic analysis, a missense DCLRE1C variant was associated with V-gene and J-gene trimming of TCR beta chains, and the association was replicated in an independent cohort. Broadly in line with IMGT annotations, most TCR beta V segments showed up in productive rearrangements about 87% or about 30% of the time in an earlier analysis of 450 to 750 of the donors. Presence/absence analyses assumed roughly uniform sequencing depth across donors, an assumption that may not hold. This cohort had only TCR beta chains sequenced, and the lack of alpha or paired-chain data limited which features could be detected. According to a later analysis, most CMV-associated TCR beta chains appeared to be HLA-restricted, and the HLA associations seemed to be driven largely by CMV exposure. Correlated functional status among segregating V segments might reflect linkage disequilibrium, but an unknown experimental factor could not be ruled out. HLA typing was unavailable for some donors at each locus, so association tests used only the typed subset.

A word on this clone: Its antigen has not been determined. The input lacks base qualities; no much larger clone sits a single base away.

The library was prepared using the immunoSEQ multiplex PCR assay. For the multiplex PCR, a mixture combining 60 forward primers for TCR Vbeta segments and 13 reverse primers for TCR Jbeta segments was used. The CDR3 region of rearranged TCR beta genes was amplified from genomic DNA with a multiplex PCR assay. The Illumina HiSeq System was used to sequence the amplified TCR beta libraries as 87-base-pair reads. The authors processed their data as follows. A later analysis tallied roughly 80 million unique TCR beta chains across the 700 or so repertoires, and some 10 million of those chains were shared by two or more donors. Raw reads were error-corrected and collapsed into unique sequences with a nearest-neighbor algorithm that merged closely related sequences to remove PCR and sequencing errors. CDR3 sequences were aligned to IMGT reference sequences to assign V, D and J gene segments. For a sequence to be retained, at least a six-nucleotide match to both a V gene segment and a J gene segment was required. Rearrangements were called productive when the CDR3 lacked stop codons and stayed in frame with V and J; all others were non-productive. Following IMGT convention, CDR3 was defined as the stretch from the second conserved V-encoded cysteine to the conserved J-encoded phenylalanine. Sequences without an unambiguous match to a single V gene segment were excluded from the earlier analysis of 450 to 650 of the donors. An earlier analysis of a few hundred of the donors called V segments functional above 56.7% productive rearrangements and segregating when the between-donor standard deviation exceeded 5%. To diagnose cytomegalovirus status from the catalog of TCR beta chain sequences, a statistical classification framework was built. A later analysis assigned V and J genes by comparing TCR nucleotide sequences with IMGT/GENE-DB human TR gene sequences. A later analysis assigned CDR3 sequences and most-parsimonious VDJ recombination scenarios with the TCRdist pipeline. A later analysis defined each TCR beta chain by its CDR3 amino acid sequence plus V-gene family, and excluded reads lacking a unique V-gene family. In a later analysis, around 600 highly shared, low-generation-probability nucleotide sequences were removed to address suspected cross-contamination and a sequencing artifact. In a later analysis, a clonal expansion index for each public chain was calculated from normalized within-repertoire ranks of inferred template counts. A later analysis computed generation probabilities with a VDJ recombination model fitted to out-of-frame rearrangements, and checked the results against IGoR. In a later analysis, hypergeometric tests were used to score TCR-TCR, TCR-HLA and TCR-CMV co-occurrence, with a repertoire-size bias correction applied to TCR pairs. To estimate false discovery rates, a later analysis permuted the HLA or CMV assignments 20 times. In a later analysis, co-occurring TCRs were grouped using DBSCAN, with TCRdist sequence similarity added in when clustering inside HLA-allele-positive subsets. Repertoires with fewer than 30,000 or more than 120,000 public chains, plus five repertoires with anomalous nucleotide sharing, were excluded from co-occurrence clustering. TCRdb retrieved this table from immuneACCESS and kept in-frame rearrangements only. Not all clones are present; in checked studies, unresolved V genes account for under half, and no reason is known for the remainder. The D gene and trimming were derived from the DNA, and the V and J assignments and clone size from that table. The sample table shows 140,000 to 150,000 clones, and 75% to 90% are seen once. The ten top clones hold less than 3% of the sample.

The cohort consisted of 600 to 750 healthy bone marrow donors. At the time of sampling, every cohort member was nominally healthy, though immune exposures that went unrecorded were likely present. The donor tested CMV seronegative, placing the donor among the 350 or so seronegative members of the cohort. Every donor gave a peripheral blood sample, and the peripheral blood mononuclear cells from that sample were used for TCR beta sequencing. The Qiagen DNeasy Blood Extraction Kit was used to extract genomic DNA from the blood cell samples. The cysteine opens and the phenylalanine closes a CDR3 of 14 amino acids. Kept here is only the CDR3 DNA, which spans 42 bases and is read in frame from base 1. The germline V gene gives CDR1 as MGHRA and CDR2 as YSYEKL.

The chain is assembled from TRBV4-1 and TRBJ2-5; 8 bases in the middle match TRBD1. Near its end, the DNA agrees better with TRBJ2-7, so the J call may be wrong. The sequence came from a woman in her thirties in good health and CMV-seronegative. Sequences were obtained from PBMCs. The CDR3 protein sequence reads: CASSPGTGSYEQYF. DNA sequence: TGCGCCAGCAGCCCCGGGACAGGTTCCTACGAGCAGTACTTC.